The rows below give T cell receptor beta chains drawn from one sample of a study of cytomegalovirus exposure and HLA in healthy donors. The repertoire was sequenced with immunoSEQ multiplex PCR; TCRdb's copy has only in-frame clones and lacks some. The profile shows roughly 170,000 clones, around 80% of them singletons. Specimen: PBMCs. The receptors stem from a woman aged 45-65 years in good health and CMV-seropositive. Each CDR3 is given with its conserved first and last residue. D genes are given only for firm matches. Only part of the rows carry a size: once, few, many, or a class if the clone is expanded.

d_call	v_call	j_call	clone_size	cdr3_aa	cdr3_nt
TRBD2	TRBV19	TRBJ2-7	.	CASTRDGGRSSYEQYF	TGTGCCAGTACAAGGGACGGCGGGAGAAGCTCCTACGAGCAGTACTTC
TRBD2	TRBV10-3	TRBJ2-7	.	CAISETLSSGFAYEQYF	TGTGCCATCAGTGAAACCCTTAGTAGCGGGTTCGCCTACGAGCAGTACTTC
.	TRBV11-1	TRBJ2-2	.	CASSLVRANTGELFF	TGTGCCAGCAGCTTAGTCAGGGCGAACACCGGGGAGCTGTTTTTT
TRBD1	TRBV28	TRBJ2-1	.	CASTYGTGWDEQFF	TGTGCCAGCACTTACGGGACAGGATGGGATGAGCAGTTCTTC
TRBD2	TRBV5-4	TRBJ2-1	.	CASSLDGGGGDEQFF	TGTGCCAGCAGCTTGGACGGCGGGGGGGGCGATGAGCAGTTCTTC
TRBD1	TRBV6-6	TRBJ1-1	.	CASQKGVFQGEGEAFF	TGTGCCTCCCAAAAGGGGGTATTCCAGGGGGAAGGTGAAGCTTTCTTT
TRBD2	TRBV11-2	TRBJ2-3	.	CATPGLATDTQYF	TGTGCCACACCGGGACTAGCCACAGATACGCAGTATTTT
TRBD2	TRBV5-1	TRBJ2-7	.	CASSLRLAGYEQYF	TGCGCCAGCAGCTTGCGACTAGCGGGCTACGAGCAGTACTTC
.	TRBV30	TRBJ1-1	.	CAWSPGNTEAFF	TGTGCCTGGAGCCCGGGGAACACTGAAGCTTTCTTT
.	TRBV9	TRBJ2-1	.	CASSVGRSGNEQFF	TGTGCCAGCAGCGTAGGGCGGTCTGGGAATGAGCAGTTCTTC
TRBD2	TRBV7-9	TRBJ2-2	once	CSSRFSAGGDTGELFF	TGTTCCAGCAGGTTTTCCGCGGGAGGCGACACCGGGGAGCTGTTTTTT
TRBD2	TRBV7-7	TRBJ2-1	.	CASSLQRGGLGEQFF	TGTGCTAGCAGCTTACAGCGGGGGGGCTTAGGTGAGCAGTTCTTC
.	TRBV9	TRBJ2-2	few	CASSVGGTGELFF	TGTGCCAGCAGCGTAGGAGGGACCGGGGAGCTGTTTTTT
.	TRBV19	TRBJ1-4	.	CASSVRPRQDWTNEKLFF	TGTGCCAGTAGTGTACGACCGAGACAGGATTGGACTAATGAAAAACTGTTTTTT
.	TRBV7-9	TRBJ2-2	.	CASSPAGQPGELFF	TGTGCCAGCAGCCCGGCGGGGCAACCCGGGGAGCTGTTTTTT
.	TRBV4-1	TRBJ1-1	.	CASSQGRVAFF	TGCGCCAGCAGCCAAGGCCGGGTAGCTTTCTTT
TRBD1	TRBV6-5	TRBJ1-4	.	CASSYGQGREKLFF	TGTGCCAGCAGTTACGGACAGGGGAGGGAAAAACTGTTTTTT
.	TRBV19	TRBJ2-3	.	CASTTGGSTDTQYF	TGTGCCAGCACTACTGGCGGTAGCACAGATACGCAGTATTTT
.	TRBV5-1	TRBJ2-5	.	CASSSGGNGRQETQYF	TGCGCCAGCAGCTCCGGAGGGAATGGGAGGCAAGAGACCCAGTACTTC
TRBD1	TRBV7-3	TRBJ2-1	.	CASSPQTGGNDEQFF	TGTGCCAGCAGCCCCCAGACAGGGGGCAACGATGAGCAGTTCTTC
TRBD1	TRBV7-9	TRBJ1-1	.	CASSESDRAVPNTEAFF	TGTGCCAGCAGCGAGTCGGACAGGGCCGTTCCCAACACTGAAGCTTTCTTT
.	TRBV6-6	TRBJ2-7	few	CASASDSTYEQYF	TGTGCCAGTGCGTCGGACTCCACCTACGAGCAGTACTTC
TRBD1	TRBV28	TRBJ1-4	.	CASSSGTGRRVEKLFF	TGTGCCAGCAGCTCCGGGACAGGGAGGCGGGTTGAAAAACTGTTTTTT
.	TRBV4-2	TRBJ2-1	.	CASSQEASAMGYNEQFF	TGTGCCAGCAGCCAAGAGGCTAGCGCGATGGGTTACAATGAGCAGTTCTTC
TRBD2	TRBV7-2	TRBJ2-7	.	CASSTLAGGRLFSYEQYF	TGTGCCAGCAGCACTCTAGCGGGGGGCCGCCTTTTCTCCTACGAGCAGTACTTC
.	TRBV29-1	TRBJ1-1	.	CSGQTANTEAFF	TGCAGCGGGCAGACAGCGAACACTGAAGCTTTCTTT
TRBD2	TRBV27	TRBJ2-3	.	CASSDFSGRGTDTQYF	TGTGCCAGCTCTGATTTTAGCGGGCGGGGCACAGATACGCAGTATTTT
TRBD1	TRBV7-2	TRBJ1-1	few	CASSRDRNTEAFF	TGTGCCAGCAGCCGGGACAGGAACACTGAAGCTTTCTTT
.	TRBV4-2	TRBJ2-2	few	CASSPSIVRANTGELFF	TGTGCCAGCAGCCCCTCTATTGTTCGGGCGAACACCGGGGAGCTGTTTTTT
TRBD1	TRBV7-8	TRBJ1-2	.	CASSPSGTGGWGGGYTF	TGTGCCAGCAGCCCATCCGGGACAGGGGGCTGGGGAGGGGGCTACACCTTC
.	TRBV7-3	TRBJ2-3	.	CASSPDSSTDTQYF	TGTGCCAGCAGCCCGGACAGTAGCACAGATACGCAGTATTTT
TRBD2	TRBV25-1	TRBJ2-7	.	CASSDGGRAHEQYF	TGTGCCAGCAGTGATGGCGGGAGGGCACACGAGCAGTACTTC
TRBD2	TRBV7-8	TRBJ2-1	.	CASSLGASGVEQFF	TGTGCCAGCAGCTTAGGGGCTAGCGGGGTTGAGCAGTTCTTC
.	TRBV5-1	TRBJ2-7	once	CASSSGQSFTQYF	TGCGCCAGCAGCTCTGGACAGTCCTTCACGCAGTACTTC
TRBD2	TRBV6-5	TRBJ2-1	.	CASSSGGEPNEQFF	TGTGCCAGCAGTAGCGGGGGGGAACCCAATGAGCAGTTCTTC
TRBD1	TRBV6-5	TRBJ1-3	.	CASRIQGTAGNTIYF	TGTGCCAGCAGGATCCAGGGGACAGCTGGAAACACCATATATTTT
.	TRBV7-6	TRBJ2-1	.	CASSLQTRSFFGEQFF	TGTGCCAGCAGCTTACAAACTAGATCATTCTTCGGTGAGCAGTTCTTC
.	TRBV18	TRBJ2-5	.	CASSGSRETQYF	TGTGCCAGCTCAGGCTCCAGGGAGACCCAGTACTTC
TRBD2	TRBV9	TRBJ2-5	.	CASSLAGGIQETQYF	TGTGCCAGCAGCCTAGCGGGAGGGATCCAAGAGACCCAGTACTTC
TRBD1	TRBV28	TRBJ2-5	.	CASSLADREDQETQYF	TGTGCCAGCAGTTTAGCGGACAGGGAGGACCAAGAAACCCAGTACTTC